The present T cell receptor (beta chain) was sequenced within a study of cytomegalovirus exposure and HLA in healthy donors. Overall study: Genotyping of more than 300 donors showed that roughly 83% belonged to the Caucasian-associated ancestry cluster. Findings and caveats of the study: Using the classifier, cytomegalovirus status was reportedly diagnosed with high specificity and sensitivity.

The CDR3 runs 15 residues. Germline CDR1 is LGHNA and CDR2 is YNFKEQ. Regarding this clone: Its antigen is not identified. At one of its ends the junction is not consistent with the germline gene, which may arise from a read error.

Both 60 Vbeta primers and 13 Jbeta primers went into the PCR. Libraries were prepared by immunoSEQ multiplex PCR; TCRdb keeps only in-frame clonotypes and omits some of them. The sample holds roughly 160,000 clones, 84% seen once. The V gene is TRBV4-2, the J gene TRBJ2-1, with a tentative D call TRBD2 (5 bases). The sample consisted of PBMCs. This receptor was obtained from a boy between 2 and 10 years old in good health and CMV-seronegative. The CDR3: CGSSQGSTLANEQFF. The CDR3 DNA reads TGTGGCAGCAGCCAAGGCAGCACTCTAGCAAATGAGCAGTTCTTC.